A selection of T cell receptor beta chains follows, all from one sample in a study of shared clonotypes between healthy human individuals. Assay: immunoSEQ multiplex PCR; the TCRdb copy retains only in-frame clones and omits some. The sample includes about 2.5 million clones, about nine tenths of them seen just once. Material: naive CD4+ T cells from PBMCs. The source is a man between 18 and 35 years old in good health. Some clones in this sample may be carry-over from other donors' samples. Both conserved end residues are part of each CDR3. A D gene is named only where the DNA matches it firmly. Clone size is given for some rows only: seen once, a few or many times, or a class if the clone is expanded.

TRBJ2-1 - 15 - TRBV18 TGTGCCAGCTCACCACCGGGACCATGGAGGGGTGAGCAGTTCTTC CASSPPGPWRGEQFF
TRBJ2-1 TRBD2 15 - TRBV18 TGTGCCAGCTCACCGGAAGCGGGAGTTAGTGATGAGCAGTTCTTC CASSPEAGVSDEQFF
TRBJ2-5 - 15 - TRBV28 TGTGCCAGCAGTTTCGCCCGGGGAGGCCAAGAGACCCAGTACTTC CASSFARGGQETQYF
TRBJ2-1 - 12 - TRBV29-1 TGCAGCGCCGGGAGCTCCTACAATGAGCAGTTCTTC CSAGSSYNEQFF
TRBJ2-4 - 15 - TRBV6-1 TGTGCCAGCAGTGGAACAGATCTAGCCAAAAACATTCAGTACTTC CASSGTDLAKNIQYF
TRBJ2-5 - 15 - TRBV9 TGTGCCAGCAGCGTAGCCTCACAGACCCAAGAGACCCAGTACTTC CASSVASQTQETQYF
TRBJ2-1 TRBD2 16 - TRBV7-2 TGTGCCAGCAGCCCCCGCCTTAGCGGGAGGGCCATAGCGCAGTTCTTC CASSPRLSGRAIAQFF
TRBJ2-5 - 16 - TRBV9 TGTGCCAGCAGCGCCCTTGCCGGGACGCACCAAGAGACCCAGTACTTC CASSALAGTHQETQYF
TRBJ2-3 - 16 once TRBV7-9 TGTGCCAGCAGCTTATTCGGGGTAGTTGACACAGATACGCAGTATTTT CASSLFGVVDTDTQYF
TRBJ1-5 - 16 - TRBV21-1 TGTGCCAGCAGCACGTCCCGGGACAGGGGCAATCAGCCCCAGCATTTT CASSTSRDRGNQPQHF
TRBJ2-2 - 15 - TRBV30 TGTGCCTGGAGCGGTAGGGGACCGAACACCGGGGAGCTGTTTTTT CAWSGRGPNTGELFF
TRBJ1-5 - 13 - TRBV18 TGTGCCAGCTCTCCCGATAGCAATCAGCCCCAGCATTTT CASSPDSNQPQHF
TRBJ2-7 TRBD2 16 - TRBV14 TGTGCCAGCAGCCAAGAGTGGGGACTAGTTCCCAACGAGCAGTACTTC CASSQEWGLVPNEQYF
TRBJ2-3 - 17 - TRBV30 TGTGCCTGGAGTTTAGGGCGGACCCCTCGGGGCACAGATACGCAGTATTTT CAWSLGRTPRGTDTQYF
TRBJ2-7 - 15 - TRBV6-5 TGTGCCAGCAGGCGGGGCCTGGAGGGCTCCTACGAGCAGTACTTC CASRRGLEGSYEQYF
TRBJ2-2 TRBD1 17 - TRBV9 TGTGCCAGCAGCGCCAGGACAGGGGGTTCGAACACCGGGGAGCTGTTTTTT CASSARTGGSNTGELFF
TRBJ2-1 TRBD2 16 - TRBV7-8 TGTGCCAGCAGCTCCCGAGCGGGAGGGCCCTACAATGAGCAGTTCTTC CASSSRAGGPYNEQFF
TRBJ1-5 - 16 - TRBV19 TGTGCCAGTAGACCTTGGGGCAGAAACTACAATCAGCCCCAGCATTTT CASRPWGRNYNQPQHF
TRBJ2-7 TRBD1 14 - TRBV27 TGTGCCAGCAGTTCCAGGGACAGGGGGTACGAGCAGTACTTC CASSSRDRGYEQYF
TRBJ2-7 - 16 once TRBV27 TGTGCCAGCAGGCACGCCAGAGGTAGCCGCCCCTACGAGCAGTACTTC CASRHARGSRPYEQYF
TRBJ1-1 - 15 few TRBV18 TGTGCCAGCTCACCACCTCTCACAAGGAACACTGAAGCTTTCTTT CASSPPLTRNTEAFF
TRBJ2-7 - 15 - TRBV5-6 TGTGCCAGCAGCCTGGCGGGTAGGGTTCCCCACGAGCAGTACTTC CASSLAGRVPHEQYF
TRBJ1-1 - 13 - TRBV5-1 TGCGCCAGCAGCCCTGGAGCGGGGGAACAAGCTTTCTTT CASSPGAGEQAFF
TRBJ2-5 - 14 - TRBV5-4 TGTGCCAGCAGCTTGGGGCTGTTGGGGGAGACCCAGTACTTC CASSLGLLGETQYF
TRBJ2-3 - 15 - TRBV5-4 TGTGCCAGCAGGGGTTCTGGCGTCGGCACAGATACGCAGTATTTT CASRGSGVGTDTQYF
TRBJ1-4 - 15 - TRBV28 TGTGCCAGCAGCTACCTCAGGGAAACAAATGAAAAACTGTTTTTT CASSYLRETNEKLFF
TRBJ1-2 - 15 - TRBV27 TGTGCCAGCAGTTTATCGACAGAGCTTAACTATGGCTACACCTTC CASSLSTELNYGYTF
TRBJ1-2 TRBD1 14 - TRBV2 TGTGCCAGCAGTATCCGCACAGGGGGGAATGGCTACACCTTC CASSIRTGGNGYTF
TRBJ2-2 TRBD2 16 - TRBV9 TGTGCCAGCAGCGGAACTAGCGGGAGATCGACCGGGGAGCTGTTTTTT CASSGTSGRSTGELFF
TRBJ2-1 TRBD2 15 - TRBV7-6 TGTGCCAGCAGCTTAGACCTAGCGGGAGTGGGTGAGCAGTTCTTC CASSLDLAGVGEQFF
TRBJ1-2 TRBD1 17 - TRBV19 TGTGCCAGTAGTATACGGGGCAGGGGGCCCTCTAACTATGGCTACACCTTC CASSIRGRGPSNYGYTF
TRBJ2-7 TRBD1 15 - TRBV11-1 TGTGCCAGCAGCAGGACAGGGCAATACTCCTACGAGCAGTACTTC CASSRTGQYSYEQYF
TRBJ2-7 - 13 - TRBV11-2 TGTGCCAGCAGTCGAGGGGGTGCCTACGAGCAGTACTTC CASSRGGAYEQYF
TRBJ1-2 - 13 - TRBV27 TGTGCCAGCAGGTCGGAGGGTGCGTATGGCTACACCTTC CASRSEGAYGYTF
TRBJ2-7 - 13 - TRBV30 TGTGCCTGGGTTGCGGATAGGGGGTACGAGCAGTACTTC CAWVADRGYEQYF
TRBJ2-7 TRBD1 16 - TRBV5-8 TGTGCCAGCAGCTTCGCCGGGACAGGGGGCTGGTACGAGCAGTACTTC CASSFAGTGGWYEQYF
TRBJ1-3 - 15 - TRBV6-5 TGTGCCAGCAGTTACTCGACAGCCTCTGGAAACACCATATATTTT CASSYSTASGNTIYF
TRBJ2-3 TRBD2 16 - TRBV29-1 TGCAGCGCTACTACTTGGACTAGCGGGATCCCAGATACGCAGTATTTT CSATTWTSGIPDTQYF
TRBJ2-5 - 15 - TRBV5-1 TGCGCCAGCAGCCCCTCCCTCGGCTACCAAGAGACCCAGTACTTC CASSPSLGYQETQYF
TRBJ2-5 TRBD1 13 - TRBV28 TGTGCCACAGCCTCGGGACAGGGGGAGACCCAGTACTTC CATASGQGETQYF
TRBJ2-1 TRBD2 15 - TRBV27 TGTGCCAGCAGCAGCGTAGCGGGGCCCCTCAAGGAGCAGTTCTTC CASSSVAGPLKEQFF
TRBJ2-7 - 13 - TRBV11-2 TGTGCCAGCAGCTTGAACAAGGGCACCGAGCAGTACTTC CASSLNKGTEQYF
TRBJ2-7 - 15 - TRBV19 TGTGCCAGTAGTATTAGGAGCGGGCGTTATGACGAGCAGTACTTC CASSIRSGRYDEQYF
TRBJ2-7 - 15 - TRBV18 TGTGCCAGCTCACCAGATCTACTAGCCGTATACGAGCAGTACTTC CASSPDLLAVYEQYF
TRBJ2-5 - 16 - TRBV10-1 TGCGCCAGCAGTGAGTCGCCAGGGGCCAACCAAGAGACCCAGTACTTC CASSESPGANQETQYF
TRBJ2-6 - 18 - TRBV5-1 TGCGCCAGCAGCTTGGGGGGCAGCCTTGACTCTGGGGCCAACGTCCTGACTTTC CASSLGGSLDSGANVLTF
TRBJ2-7 - 15 - TRBV7-9 TGTGCCAGCAGCTTATTAACGGTTATCGCCTACGAGCAGTACTTC CASSLLTVIAYEQYF
TRBJ1-4 - 14 - TRBV5-1 TGCGCCAGCAGCTTGACGGCAGGGGATGAAAAACTGTTTTTT CASSLTAGDEKLFF
TRBJ2-5 - 17 - TRBV7-2 TGTGCCAGCAGCTTATTTCCGGGAGCAGCCTCCCAAGAGACCCAGTACTTC CASSLFPGAASQETQYF
TRBJ2-2 - 15 - TRBV7-8 TGTGCCAGCAGCTTGGAGGGGGCCAGCACCGGGGAGCTGTTTTTT CASSLEGASTGELFF
TRBJ1-5 - 18 once TRBV7-9 TGTGCCAGCAGCTCTGAAGTTTTGGGGGAAGGGGGCAATCAGCCCCAGCATTTT CASSSEVLGEGGNQPQHF
TRBJ2-1 TRBD1 12 - TRBV29-1 TGCAGCGTTAGGACAGGGGGCAATGAGCAGTTCTTC CSVRTGGNEQFF
TRBJ2-3 - 14 - TRBV28 TGTGCCAGCAGTTTATGGGACGGGACAGATACGCAGTATTTT CASSLWDGTDTQYF
TRBJ1-2 TRBD1 15 - TRBV18 TGTGCCAGCTCACCGGACAGGGGGAACCTCTATGGCTACACCTTC CASSPDRGNLYGYTF
TRBJ2-2 TRBD2 17 - TRBV5-1 TGCGCCAGCAGCTTACGGGCTAGCGGGGCGAACACCGGGGAGCTGTTTTTT CASSLRASGANTGELFF
TRBJ1-5 - 13 few TRBV2 TGTGCCAGCATTCAGGGACCGGGGCAGCCCCAGCATTTT CASIQGPGQPQHF
TRBJ1-2 - 13 few TRBV29-1 TGCAGCGTTCCATCACCGGGCTACTATGGCTACACCTTC CSVPSPGYYGYTF
TRBJ2-2 TRBD1 15 - TRBV11-2 TGTGCCAGCAGCCCGAATACAGGGGCATATGGGGAGCTGTTTTTT CASSPNTGAYGELFF
TRBJ2-1 - 15 - TRBV27 TGTGCCATCTATGACCTCTGGACTCTGTACAATGAGCAGTTCTTC CAIYDLWTLYNEQFF
TRBJ2-2 TRBD1 15 few TRBV11-1 TGTGCCAGCAGCCCCGGACAGGGGTTCACCGGGGAGCTGTTTTTT CASSPGQGFTGELFF